Listed below are T cell receptor beta chains from one sample, sequenced in a study of cytomegalovirus exposure and HLA in healthy donors. The assay was immunoSEQ multiplex PCR, and TCRdb's table has in-frame clones only and misses some. This table has approximately 180,000 clones, around 83% appearing once. The material sequenced was PBMCs. Receptors were obtained from a middle-aged woman in good health and CMV-seronegative. The CDR3 runs from the conserved cysteine through the conserved F or W. Fields, in order: J gene, clone size, D gene, V gene, CDR3 DNA, CDR3 protein. A D gene is named only where the DNA matches it firmly. Rows may omit the clone size; those that give it use once, few, many or a size class.

j_gene: TRBJ2-1; abundance: .; d_gene: .; v_gene: TRBV5-1; CDR3nt: TGCGCCAGCAGCCCACCTAACCACAATGAGCAGTTCTTC; CDR3aa: CASSPPNHNEQFF
j_gene: TRBJ2-3; abundance: .; d_gene: .; v_gene: TRBV5-1; CDR3nt: TGCGCCAGCAGCGCCCGACAGATTAGCACAGATACGCAGTATTTT; CDR3aa: CASSARQISTDTQYF
j_gene: TRBJ1-1; abundance: .; d_gene: TRBD1; v_gene: TRBV30; CDR3nt: TGTGCCTGGAAACCAGGGGGCGAATGGACTGAAGCTTTCTTT; CDR3aa: CAWKPGGEWTEAFF
j_gene: TRBJ1-1; abundance: .; d_gene: .; v_gene: TRBV6-5; CDR3nt: TGTGCCAGCAGTTACTCGCCGGGACACCTGAACACTGAAGCTTTCTTT; CDR3aa: CASSYSPGHLNTEAFF
j_gene: TRBJ2-7; abundance: .; d_gene: .; v_gene: TRBV18; CDR3nt: TGTGCCAGCTCACCACCGGCCAGGGGGACTTCCTACGAGCAGTACTTC; CDR3aa: CASSPPARGTSYEQYF
j_gene: TRBJ2-3; abundance: .; d_gene: TRBD2; v_gene: TRBV7-8; CDR3nt: TGTGCCAGCAGCACGCCCCGAAGGAGCGGGAGAACAGATACGCAGTATTTT; CDR3aa: CASSTPRRSGRTDTQYF
j_gene: TRBJ2-3; abundance: .; d_gene: .; v_gene: TRBV5-4; CDR3nt: TGTGCCAGCAGCTTGGCGAGTGATACGCAGTATTTT; CDR3aa: CASSLASDTQYF
j_gene: TRBJ1-5; abundance: .; d_gene: TRBD1; v_gene: TRBV6-5; CDR3nt: TGTGCCAGCAGACAATCGGGACAGAATCAGCCCCAGCATTTT; CDR3aa: CASRQSGQNQPQHF
j_gene: TRBJ2-5; abundance: .; d_gene: .; v_gene: TRBV10-2; CDR3nt: TGCGCCATCTCAAGGGGTTACCGAGAGACCCAGTACTTC; CDR3aa: CAISRGYRETQYF
j_gene: TRBJ2-1; abundance: once; d_gene: .; v_gene: TRBV18; CDR3nt: TGTGCCAGCTCACCGTCGGGGAGGACACCCTACAATGAGCAGTTCTTC; CDR3aa: CASSPSGRTPYNEQFF
j_gene: TRBJ1-2; abundance: .; d_gene: TRBD1; v_gene: TRBV2; CDR3nt: TGTGCCAGCAGCGGACAGGGTTATGGCTACACCTTC; CDR3aa: CASSGQGYGYTF
j_gene: TRBJ1-2; abundance: .; d_gene: .; v_gene: TRBV9; CDR3nt: TGTGCCAGCAGCGGGAGGGATGGCTACACCTTC; CDR3aa: CASSGRDGYTF
j_gene: TRBJ2-5; abundance: .; d_gene: TRBD2; v_gene: TRBV5-1; CDR3nt: TGCGCCAGCAGCTTGGAGGTCGGGGGGGGAACAGAGACCCAGTACTTC; CDR3aa: CASSLEVGGGTETQYF
j_gene: TRBJ1-1; abundance: .; d_gene: TRBD1; v_gene: TRBV5-4; CDR3nt: TGTGCCAGCAGCTTGGGGACAGGGGCGAACACTGAAGCTTTCTTT; CDR3aa: CASSLGTGANTEAFF
j_gene: TRBJ1-2; abundance: once; d_gene: .; v_gene: TRBV30; CDR3nt: TGTGCCTGGAGTTATGGGGGCCATAACTATGGCTACACCTTC; CDR3aa: CAWSYGGHNYGYTF
j_gene: TRBJ2-1; abundance: .; d_gene: TRBD1; v_gene: TRBV29-1; CDR3nt: TGCAGCGCCCGTGGCGCAGGGGGCGAGATGGCGGGTAGTGAGCAGTTCTTC; CDR3aa: CSARGAGGEMAGSEQFF
j_gene: TRBJ2-3; abundance: .; d_gene: .; v_gene: TRBV29-1; CDR3nt: TGCAGCGTTGTTACTCAAGTCACAGATACGCAGTATTTT; CDR3aa: CSVVTQVTDTQYF